The present T cell receptor (beta chain) was sequenced within a study of T cells after yellow fever vaccination. For the study at large: Preparation of the low-cell-number fractions used SMART-Seq v4 Ultra Low Input. General observations from the study: Post-booster samples contained most primary-vaccination clones (more than 95% CD4, about 87% CD8). It was a small share of clonotypes that appeared in both CD4 and CD8 compartments.

The ends were cut back, 4 bases at V and 0 bases at J, with 10 bases in the middle. In germline, CDR1 is SQVTM, CDR2 ANQGSEA. CDR3 length: 14 residues. TCR cDNA was made by 5'RACE template switching, adding a universal primer site and UMIs. TCRdb reprocessed the 5' RACE reads via MiXCR and lists one record per CDR3 protein. The sample carries about 63,000 distinct CDR3 sequences, 6.5% to 9% recorded once. As to this clonotype: Its specificity is unknown.

The chain couples TRBV29-1 to TRBJ1-3; possibly TRBD1 for D (6 bases). The sample here was CD8+ T cells sorted from PBMCs, taken 15 days after the yellow fever booster vaccination. The TCR comes from a man in his thirties or forties who received the YFV17D yellow fever vaccine. The CDR3 region is CSVVQGSSGNTIYF. CDR3 sequence (DNA): TGCAGCGTTGTTCAGGGGAGCTCTGGAAACACCATATATTTT.